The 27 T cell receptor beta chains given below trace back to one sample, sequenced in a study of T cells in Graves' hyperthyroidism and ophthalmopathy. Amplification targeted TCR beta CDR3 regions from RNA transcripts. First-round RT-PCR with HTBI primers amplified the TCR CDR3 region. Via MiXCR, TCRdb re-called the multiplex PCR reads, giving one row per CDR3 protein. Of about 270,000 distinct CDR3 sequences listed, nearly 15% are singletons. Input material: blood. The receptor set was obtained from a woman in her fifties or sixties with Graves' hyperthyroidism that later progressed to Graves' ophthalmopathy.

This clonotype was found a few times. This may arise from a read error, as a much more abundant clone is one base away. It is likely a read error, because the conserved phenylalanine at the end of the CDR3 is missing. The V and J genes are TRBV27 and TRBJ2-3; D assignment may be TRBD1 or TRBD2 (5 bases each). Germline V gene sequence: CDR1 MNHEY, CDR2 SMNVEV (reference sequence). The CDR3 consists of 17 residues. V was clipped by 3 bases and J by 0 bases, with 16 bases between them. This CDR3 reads CASSLRGVEQSTDTQYS. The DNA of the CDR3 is TGTGCCAGCAGTTTGAGGGGTGTGGAACAGAGCACAGATACGCAGTATTCT.

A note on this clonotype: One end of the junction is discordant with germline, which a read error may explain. The CDR3: CASRARDRMNTEAFF. The CDR3, as DNA: TGTGCCAGCAGGGCGCGGGACAGGATGAACACTGAAGCCTTCTTT. The rearrangement links TRBV12-3 or TRBV12-4 to TRBJ1-1; 8 bases are shared with TRBD1. The CDR3 is made up of 15 amino acids.

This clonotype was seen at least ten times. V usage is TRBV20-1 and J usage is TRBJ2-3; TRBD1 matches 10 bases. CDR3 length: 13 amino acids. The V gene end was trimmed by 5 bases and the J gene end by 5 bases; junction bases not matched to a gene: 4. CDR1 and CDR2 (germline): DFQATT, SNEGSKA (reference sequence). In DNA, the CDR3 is TGCAGTGCTTCCGGGACAGGGGTAGATACGCAGTATTTT. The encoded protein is CSASGTGVDTQYF.

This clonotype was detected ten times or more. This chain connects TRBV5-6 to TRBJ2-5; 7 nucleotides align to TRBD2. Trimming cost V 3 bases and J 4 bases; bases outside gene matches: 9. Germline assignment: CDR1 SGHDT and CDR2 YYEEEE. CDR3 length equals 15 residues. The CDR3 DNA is TGTGCCAGCAGCTACACTAGCGCCCCCCGAGAGACCCAGTACTTC. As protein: CASSYTSAPRETQYF.

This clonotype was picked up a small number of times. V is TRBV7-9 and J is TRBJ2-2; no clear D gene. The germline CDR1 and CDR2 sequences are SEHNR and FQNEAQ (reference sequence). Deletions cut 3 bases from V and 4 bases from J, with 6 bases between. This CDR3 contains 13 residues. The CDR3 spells CASSFLSTGELFF. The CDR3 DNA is TGTGCCAGCAGCTTTTTATCCACCGGGGAGCTGTTTTTT.

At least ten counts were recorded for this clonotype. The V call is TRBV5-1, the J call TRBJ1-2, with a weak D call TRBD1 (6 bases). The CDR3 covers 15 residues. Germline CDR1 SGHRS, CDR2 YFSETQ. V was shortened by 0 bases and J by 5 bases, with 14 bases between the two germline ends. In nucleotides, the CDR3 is TGCGCCAGCAGCTTGGCAGGACAGACCTTTTATGGCTACACCTTC. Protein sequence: CASSLAGQTFYGYTF.

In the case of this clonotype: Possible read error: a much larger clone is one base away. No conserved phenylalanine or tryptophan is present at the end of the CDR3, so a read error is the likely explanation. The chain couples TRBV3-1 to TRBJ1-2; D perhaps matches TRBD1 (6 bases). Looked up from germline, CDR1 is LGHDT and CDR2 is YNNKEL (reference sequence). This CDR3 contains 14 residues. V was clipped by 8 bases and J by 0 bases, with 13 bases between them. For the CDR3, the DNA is TGTGCCAGCGCCGGGGGGGCTACTAACTATGGCTACACCCTC. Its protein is CASAGGATNYGYTL.

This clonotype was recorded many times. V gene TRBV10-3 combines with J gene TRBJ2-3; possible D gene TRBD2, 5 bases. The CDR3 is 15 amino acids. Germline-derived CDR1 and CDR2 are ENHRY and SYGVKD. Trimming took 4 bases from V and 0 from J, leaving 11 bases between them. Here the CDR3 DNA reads TGTGCCATCAGTGGGGCTAGCCCTAGCACAGATACGCAGTATTTT. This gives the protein CAISGASPSTDTQYF.

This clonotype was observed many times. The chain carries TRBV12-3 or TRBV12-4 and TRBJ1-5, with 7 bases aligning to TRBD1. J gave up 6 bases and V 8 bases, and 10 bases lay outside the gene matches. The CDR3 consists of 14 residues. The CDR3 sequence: CASGNRDRGQPQHF. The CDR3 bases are TGTGCCAGCGGAAACCGGGACAGAGGTCAGCCCCAGCATTTT.

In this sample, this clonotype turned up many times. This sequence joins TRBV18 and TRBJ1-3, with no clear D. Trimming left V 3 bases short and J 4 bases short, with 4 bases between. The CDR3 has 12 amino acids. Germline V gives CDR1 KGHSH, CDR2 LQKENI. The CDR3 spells CASSPLGNTIYF. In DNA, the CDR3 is TGTGCCAGCTCACCTTTGGGAAACACCATATATTTT.

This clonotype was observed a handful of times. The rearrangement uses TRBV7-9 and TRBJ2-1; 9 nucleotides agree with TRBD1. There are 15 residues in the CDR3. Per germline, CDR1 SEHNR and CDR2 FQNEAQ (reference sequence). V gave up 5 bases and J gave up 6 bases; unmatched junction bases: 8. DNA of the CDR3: TGTGCCAGCAGCCAGACAGGGGGAGTTGTCAATGAGCAGTTCTTC. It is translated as CASSQTGGVVNEQFF.

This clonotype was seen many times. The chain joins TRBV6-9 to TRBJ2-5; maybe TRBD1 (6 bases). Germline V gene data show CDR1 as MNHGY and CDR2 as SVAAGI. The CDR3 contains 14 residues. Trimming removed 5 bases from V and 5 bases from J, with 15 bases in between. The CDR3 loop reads CASSQGTGLETQYF. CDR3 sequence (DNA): TGTGCCAGCAGTCAGGGGACGGGTCTGGAGACCCAGTACTTC.

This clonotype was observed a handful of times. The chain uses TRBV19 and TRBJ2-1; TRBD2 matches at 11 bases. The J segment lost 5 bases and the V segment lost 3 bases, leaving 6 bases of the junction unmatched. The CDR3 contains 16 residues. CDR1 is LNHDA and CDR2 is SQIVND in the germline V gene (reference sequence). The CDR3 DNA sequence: TGTGCCAGTAGTATCATCGGGACTAGCGGTCACAATGAGCAGTTCTTC. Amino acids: CASSIIGTSGHNEQFF.

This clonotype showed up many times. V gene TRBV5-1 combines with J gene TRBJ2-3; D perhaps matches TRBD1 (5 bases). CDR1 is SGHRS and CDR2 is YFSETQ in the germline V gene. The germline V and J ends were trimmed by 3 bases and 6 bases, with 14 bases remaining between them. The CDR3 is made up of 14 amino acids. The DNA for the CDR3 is TGCGCCAGCAGCTACACAGGCGATGGGGATACGCAGTATTTT. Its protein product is CASSYTGDGDTQYF.

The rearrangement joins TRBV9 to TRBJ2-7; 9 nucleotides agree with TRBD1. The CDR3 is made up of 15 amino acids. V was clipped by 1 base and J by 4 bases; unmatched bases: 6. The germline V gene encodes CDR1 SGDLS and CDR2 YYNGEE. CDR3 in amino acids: CASSVWDRANYEQYF. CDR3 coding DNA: TGTGCCAGCAGCGTATGGGACAGGGCAAATTACGAGCAGTACTTC.

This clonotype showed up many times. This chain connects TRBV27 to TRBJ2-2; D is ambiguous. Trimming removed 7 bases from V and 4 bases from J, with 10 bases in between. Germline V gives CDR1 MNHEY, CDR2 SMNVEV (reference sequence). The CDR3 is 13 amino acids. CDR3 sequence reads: CASTSWSTGELFF. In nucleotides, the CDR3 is TGTGCCAGCACCTCCTGGTCCACCGGGGAGCTGTTTTTT.

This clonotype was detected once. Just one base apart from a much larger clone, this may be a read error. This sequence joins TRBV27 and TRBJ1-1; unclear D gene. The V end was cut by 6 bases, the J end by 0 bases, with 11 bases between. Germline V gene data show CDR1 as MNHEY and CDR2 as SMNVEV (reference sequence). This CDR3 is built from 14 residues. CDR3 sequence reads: CASRYKGMNTEAFF. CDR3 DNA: TGTGCCAGCAGATACAAGGGAATGAACACTGAAGCTTTCTTT.

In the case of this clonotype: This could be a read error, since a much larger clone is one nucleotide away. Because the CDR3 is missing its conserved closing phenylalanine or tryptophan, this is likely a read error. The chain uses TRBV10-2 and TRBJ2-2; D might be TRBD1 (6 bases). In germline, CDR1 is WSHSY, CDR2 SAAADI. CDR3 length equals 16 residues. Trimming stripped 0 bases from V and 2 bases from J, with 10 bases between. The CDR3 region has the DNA TGCGCCAGCAGTGAGTCAGGGACAAAAAACACCGGGGAGCTGTTTCTT. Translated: CASSESGTKNTGELFL.

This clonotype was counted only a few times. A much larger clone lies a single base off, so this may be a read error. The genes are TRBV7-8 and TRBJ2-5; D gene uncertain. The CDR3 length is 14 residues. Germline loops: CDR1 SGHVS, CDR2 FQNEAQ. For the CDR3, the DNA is TGTGCCAGCAGCTCTGTATATAGTCAAGAGGCCCAGTACTTC. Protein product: CASSSVYSQEAQYF.

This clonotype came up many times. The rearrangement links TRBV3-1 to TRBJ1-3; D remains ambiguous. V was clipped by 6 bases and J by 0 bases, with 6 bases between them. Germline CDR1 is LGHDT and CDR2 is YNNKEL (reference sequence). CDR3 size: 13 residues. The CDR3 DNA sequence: TGTGCCAGCAGTCCTAGCTCTGGAAACACCATATATTTT. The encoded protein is CASSPSSGNTIYF.

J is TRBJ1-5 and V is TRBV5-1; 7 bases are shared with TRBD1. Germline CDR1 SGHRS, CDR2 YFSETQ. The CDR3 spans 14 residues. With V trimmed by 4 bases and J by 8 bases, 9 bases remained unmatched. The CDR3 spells CASSPGTDGEPQHF. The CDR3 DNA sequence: TGCGCCAGCAGCCCGGGGACAGATGGGGAGCCCCAGCATTTT. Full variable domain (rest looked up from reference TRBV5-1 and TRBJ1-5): KAGVTQTPRYLIKTRGQQVTLSCSPISGHRSVSWYQQTPGQGLQFLFEYFSETQRNKGNFPGRFSGRQFSNSRSEMNVSTLELGDSALYLCASSPGTDGEPQHFGDGTRLSIL.

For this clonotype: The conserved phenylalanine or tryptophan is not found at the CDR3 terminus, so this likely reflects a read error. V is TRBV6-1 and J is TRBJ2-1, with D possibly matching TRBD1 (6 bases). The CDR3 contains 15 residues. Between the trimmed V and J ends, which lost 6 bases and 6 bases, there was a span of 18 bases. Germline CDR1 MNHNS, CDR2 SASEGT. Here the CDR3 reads CASRPTGLQGNEQFS. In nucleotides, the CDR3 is TGTGCCAGCAGACCCACAGGGTTACAGGGCAATGAGCAGTTCTCC.

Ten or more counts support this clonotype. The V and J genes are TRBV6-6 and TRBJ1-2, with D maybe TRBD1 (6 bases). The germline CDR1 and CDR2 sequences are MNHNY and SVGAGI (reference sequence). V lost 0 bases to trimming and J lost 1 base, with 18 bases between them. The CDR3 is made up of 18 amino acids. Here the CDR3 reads CASSYSLGQRVLNYGYTF. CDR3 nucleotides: TGTGCCAGCAGTTACTCTCTCGGACAGAGAGTCCTTAACTATGGCTACACCTTC.

The CDR3 nucleotides read TGCGCCAGCAGTAAGGACAGGAGGGCAAAGTCCTATAATTCACCCCTCCACTTT. Its translation is CASSKDRRAKSYNSPLHF. This sequence joins TRBV5-1 and TRBJ1-6, with TRBD1 matching 7 bases. Germline loops: CDR1 SGHRS, CDR2 YFSETQ. The CDR3 has 18 residues. The ends lost 5 bases at V and 1 base at J; junction bases unmatched: 12.

CDR3: CASSPPVASGGDEQFF. Here the CDR3 DNA reads TGTGCCAGCTCACCACCGGTGGCTAGCGGAGGGGATGAGCAGTTCTTC. V gene TRBV18 combines with J gene TRBJ2-1; 7 bases match TRBD2. The CDR3 contains 16 residues. V gave up 0 bases and J gave up 8 bases; unmatched junction bases: 10. Germline-derived CDR1 and CDR2 are KGHSH and LQKENI. Complete variable domain (other parts from reference TRBV18 and TRBJ2-1): NAGVMQNPRHLVRRRGQEARLRCSPMKGHSHVYWYRQLPEEGLKFMVYLQKENIIDESGMPKERFSAEFPKEGPSILRIQQVVRGDSAAYFCASSPPVASGGDEQFFGPGTRLTVL.

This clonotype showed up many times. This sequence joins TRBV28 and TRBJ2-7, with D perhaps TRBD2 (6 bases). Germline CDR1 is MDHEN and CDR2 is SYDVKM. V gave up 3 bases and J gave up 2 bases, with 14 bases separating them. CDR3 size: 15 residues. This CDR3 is CASSLRGYNTYEQYF. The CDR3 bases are TGTGCCAGCAGTTTGCGGGGTTACAACACCTACGAGCAGTACTTC. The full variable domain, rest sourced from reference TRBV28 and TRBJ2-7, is DVKVTQSSRYLVKRTGEKVFLECVQDMDHENMFWYRQDPGLGLRLIYFSYDVKMKEKGDIPEGYSVSREKKERFSLILESASTNQTSMYLCASSLRGYNTYEQYFGPGTRLTVT.

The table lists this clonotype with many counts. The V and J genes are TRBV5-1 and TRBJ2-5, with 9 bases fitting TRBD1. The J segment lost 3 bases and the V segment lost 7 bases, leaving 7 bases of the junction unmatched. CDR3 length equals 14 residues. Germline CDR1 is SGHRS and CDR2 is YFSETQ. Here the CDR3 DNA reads TGCGCCAGCCAAACAGGGGGCGCAGAAGAGACCCAGTACTTC. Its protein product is CASQTGGAEETQYF.